The present T cell receptor (beta chain) was sequenced within a study of sequential checkpoint blockade in melanoma. Study-level information: Around 90 pretreatment tumor DNA samples were TCRβ immunosequenced. Study-level results: Response in arm A was associated with pretreatment TIL clonality.

Treatment reported: randomized to nivolumab then ipilimumab (arm A) or the reverse (arm B). The method was immunoSEQ multiplex PCR; TCRdb's version includes in-frame clones alone and lacks a portion of them. The profile shows around 10,000 clones, around 28% of them singletons. The germline V and J ends were trimmed by 3 bases and 1 base, with 9 bases remaining between them. The CDR3 has 14 amino acids. The germline CDR1 and CDR2 sequences are SGHNT and YENEEA. This clone occurred many times. Its cognate antigen is unknown. This specimen consisted of tumor tissue (inferred from file names), obtained from a patient given nivolumab and ipilimumab in sequence. The chain is built from TRBV11-3 and TRBJ1-1; perhaps TRBD1 as D (5 bases). This clonotype originated in a human donor with melanoma. CDR3 coding DNA: TGTGCCAGCAGCTTGGACACGGGGAACACTGAAGCTTTCTTT. This translates into CASSLDTGNTEAFF.